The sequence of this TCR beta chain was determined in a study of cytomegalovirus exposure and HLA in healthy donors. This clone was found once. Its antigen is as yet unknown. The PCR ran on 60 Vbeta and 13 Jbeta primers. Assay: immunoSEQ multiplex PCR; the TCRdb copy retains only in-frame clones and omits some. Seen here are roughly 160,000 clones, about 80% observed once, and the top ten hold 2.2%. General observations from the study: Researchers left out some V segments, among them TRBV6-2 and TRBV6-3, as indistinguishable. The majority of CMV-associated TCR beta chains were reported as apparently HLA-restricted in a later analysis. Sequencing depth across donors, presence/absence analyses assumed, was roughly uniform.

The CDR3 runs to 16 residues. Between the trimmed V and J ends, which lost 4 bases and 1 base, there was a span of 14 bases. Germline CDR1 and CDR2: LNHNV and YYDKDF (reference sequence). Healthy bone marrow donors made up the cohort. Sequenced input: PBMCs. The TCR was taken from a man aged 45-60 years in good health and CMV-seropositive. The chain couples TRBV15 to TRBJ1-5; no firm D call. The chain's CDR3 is CATSNRSVESNQPQHF. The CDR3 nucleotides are TGTGCCACCAGCAACAGATCGGTAGAGAGCAATCAGCCCCAGCATTTT.